The 25 T cell receptor beta chains below all came from one sample that was sequenced in a study of T cell changes during pregnancy in multiple sclerosis (dated by TCRdb to 2018 to 2020). Libraries were built with the immunoSEQ multiplex PCR assay. Sourced from immuneACCESS, this table was stored by TCRdb with only in-frame sequences that have V and J called. A share of the clones is absent; for the studies checked, an unresolved V gene accounts for under half, and the remainder has no known explanation. The sample includes more than 35,000 clones, with roughly 89% observed a single time. The top ten constitute under 0.7% of the sample. The sequencing used CD4+ T cells from peripheral blood mononuclear cells, collected before pregnancy. These receptors were obtained from a female donor with multiple sclerosis, enrolled in a pregnancy study.

The chain combines TRBV2 with TRBJ2-2, with no clear D. Trimming took off 0 bases at V and 6 bases at J, with 11 bases between the two ends. The CDR3 runs to 15 residues. Germline loops: CDR1 SNHLY, CDR2 FYNNEI. This CDR3 is CASSEALRSPGELFF. CDR3 DNA sequence: TGTGCCAGCAGTGAAGCGCTCAGATCCCCCGGGGAGCTGTTTTTT.

J is TRBJ2-3 and V is TRBV7-2; 15 nucleotides match TRBD2. V lost 5 bases and J lost 3; bases outside the gene matches: 6. Looked up from germline, CDR1 is SGHTA and CDR2 is FQGNSA. CDR3 length: 17 residues. The CDR3 nucleotides are TGTGCCAGCAGCCTCGGGACTAGCGGGGGGCGTACAGATACGCAGTATTTT. This encodes CASSLGTSGGRTDTQYF. The complete variable domain, with remaining parts taken from reference TRBV7-2 and TRBJ2-3, reads GAGVSQSPSNKVTEKGKDVELRCDPISGHTALYWYRQSLGQGLEFLIYFQGNSAPDKSGLPSDRFSAERTGGSVSTLTIQRTQQEDSAVYLCASSLGTSGGRTDTQYFGPGTRLTVL.

The rearrangement links TRBV18 to TRBJ2-2; maybe TRBD1 (5 bases). From germline, CDR1 is KGHSH and CDR2 LQKENI. The germline V and J ends were trimmed by 0 bases and 1 base, with 9 bases remaining between them. The CDR3 runs to 16 residues. CDR3 in amino acids: CASSPPGRVNTGELFF. CDR3 nucleotides: TGTGCCAGCTCACCACCGGGCAGGGTGAACACCGGGGAGCTGTTTTTT.

The genes are TRBV5-4 and TRBJ1-1; 7 nucleotides agree with TRBD1. After removal of 0 bases from V and 1 base from J, the junction contained 9 bases not matched to a gene. This CDR3 comprises 17 residues. Per the germline V gene, CDR1 is SGHNT and CDR2 is YYREEE (reference sequence). The chain's CDR3 is CASSLVWAGGENTEAFF. DNA for the CDR3: TGTGCCAGCAGCTTGGTATGGGCAGGGGGTGAGAACACTGAAGCTTTCTTT.

The chain recombines TRBV30 with TRBJ1-1; 9 positions match TRBD1. Trimming at V came to 5 bases and at J to 0 bases, leaving 1 base not matched to a gene. Germline lookup yields CDR1 GTSNPN and CDR2 SVGIG (reference sequence). The CDR3 consists of 13 residues. The DNA of the CDR3 is TGTGCCTGGGACAGGGGGGTGAACACTGAAGCTTTCTTT. This sequence encodes CAWDRGVNTEAFF.

The chain joins TRBV5-1 to TRBJ1-2; the D gene is possibly TRBD1 (5 bases). Trimming removed 0 bases at V and 6 bases at J, with 6 bases between. CDR1 and CDR2 from the germline V gene are SGHRS and YFSETQ. There are 12 residues in the CDR3. CDR3: CASSLETDGYTF. The CDR3, as DNA: TGCGCCAGCAGCTTGGAGACAGATGGCTACACCTTC.

J is TRBJ2-3 and V is TRBV5-8; TRBD2 might be the D (5 bases). Per the germline V gene, CDR1 is SGHTS and CDR2 is YDEGEE. The CDR3 has 18 residues. V was cut by 0 bases and J by 4 bases, with 21 bases left in between. The CDR3 DNA is TGTGCCAGCAGCTTGGGGCTAGAGGTGACCGCCGGGGCAGATACGCAGTATTTT. Residues: CASSLGLEVTAGADTQYF.

The rearrangement uses TRBV29-1 and TRBJ2-3; 7 bases align to TRBD1. The germline V gene encodes CDR1 SQVTM and CDR2 ANQGSEA. The CDR3 runs to 13 residues. V trimming: 8 bases; J trimming: 2 bases; junction bases outside the gene matches: 7. This chain's CDR3 is CSWGQPDTDTQYF. The CDR3 DNA reads as TGCAGCTGGGGACAGCCGGACACAGATACGCAGTATTTT.

The rearrangement links TRBV28 to TRBJ1-1; no firm D call. Germline V gives CDR1 MDHEN, CDR2 SYDVKM. The CDR3 contains 14 residues. Trimming pared 3 bases from V and 1 base from J, leaving 9 bases between. In DNA form, the CDR3 reads TGTGCCAGCAGTTTTCTCGGCGGGAACACTGAAGCTTTCTTT. Protein: CASSFLGGNTEAFF.

The V call is TRBV9, the J call TRBJ1-3, with D perhaps TRBD1 (6 bases). Between the trimmed V and J ends, which lost 4 bases and 0 bases, there was a span of 14 bases. The CDR3 is 16 residues long. Per the germline V gene, CDR1 is SGDLS and CDR2 is YYNGEE. The CDR3 here is CASSSNLGGSGNTIYF. In nucleotides, the CDR3 is TGTGCCAGCAGCTCTAATTTAGGGGGCTCTGGAAACACCATATATTTT. Looking up the rest from reference TRBV9 and TRBJ1-3 gives the full variable domain: DSGVTQTPKHLITATGQRVTLRCSPRSGDLSVYWYQQSLDQGLQFLIQYYNGEERAKGNILERFSAQQFPDLHSELNLSSLELGDSALYFCASSSNLGGSGNTIYFGEGSWLTVV.

The chain recombines TRBV11-2 with TRBJ1-5; D is undetermined. This CDR3 is 14 amino acids long. Germline CDR1 is SGHAT and CDR2 is FQNNGV. V was clipped by 8 bases and J by 2 bases, with 13 bases between them. CDR3 coding DNA: TGTGCCAGCCAAGTCGGGAGGGGCAATCAGCCCCAGCATTTT. This translates into CASQVGRGNQPQHF.

The chain is built from TRBV7-6 and TRBJ2-2, with 8 positions matching TRBD2. The CDR3 is made up of 16 amino acids. The ends lost 6 bases at V and 2 bases at J; junction bases unmatched: 8. In germline, CDR1 is SGHVS, CDR2 FNYEAQ. CDR3 sequence: CASSYGGGTNTGELFF. DNA of the CDR3: TGTGCCAGCAGTTACGGGGGGGGCACTAACACCGGGGAGCTGTTTTTT. Together with reference TRBV7-6 and TRBJ2-2, the CDR3 gives the full variable domain: GAGVSQSPRYKVTKRGQDVALRCDPISGHVSLYWYRQALGQGPEFLTYFNYEAQQDKSGLPNDRFSAERPEGSISTLTIQRTEQRDSAMYRCASSYGGGTNTGELFFGEGSRLTVL.

The V and J genes are TRBV5-1 and TRBJ1-2; D gene uncertain. Trimming took off 0 bases at V and 0 bases at J, with 15 bases between the two ends. CDR3 length equals 17 residues. Germline V gene data show CDR1 as SGHRS and CDR2 as YFSETQ. CDR3 in DNA: TGCGCCAGCAGCTTGGTGTTCCCTCAGGAACCTAACTATGGCTACACCTTC. Its protein is CASSLVFPQEPNYGYTF.

The chain links TRBV30 to TRBJ1-2, with a weak D call TRBD1 (5 bases). The CDR3 runs to 11 residues. Trimming removed 8 bases at V and 8 bases at J, with 15 bases between. The germline V gene encodes CDR1 GTSNPN and CDR2 SVGIG (reference sequence). The CDR3 here is CARNRGDGYTF. The CDR3 nucleotides read TGTGCCCGTAATCGGGGGGACGGCTACACCTTC.

The rearrangement joins TRBV28 to TRBJ1-5, with D perhaps TRBD1 (6 bases). The CDR3 has 16 amino acids. Trimming stripped 7 bases from V and 4 bases from J, with 20 bases between. The germline V gene has CDR1 MDHEN and CDR2 SYDVKM. The CDR3 DNA reads TGTGCCAGCAACCCACCGCGGGGGGCAGGGAATCAGCCCCAGCATTTT. As protein: CASNPPRGAGNQPQHF.

The chain recombines TRBV9 with TRBJ1-3; D gene uncertain. CDR3 size: 13 residues. V lost 7 bases and J lost 0, with 8 bases in between. In germline, CDR1 is SGDLS, CDR2 YYNGEE. For the CDR3, the DNA is TGTGCCAGCCGGAGCCGCTCTGGAAACACCATATATTTT. Translating gives CASRSRSGNTIYF.

This rearrangement joins TRBV6-6 to TRBJ1-1; weak D call: TRBD1 (5 bases). Germline-derived CDR1 and CDR2 are MNHNY and SVGAGI (reference sequence). The V end was cut by 7 bases, the J end by 1 base, with 7 bases between. The CDR3 is 12 amino acids. CDR3 region: CASIGGNTEAFF. In DNA form, the CDR3 reads TGTGCCAGCATCGGGGGGAACACTGAAGCTTTCTTT.

This rearrangement joins TRBV7-2 to TRBJ2-2, with 7 bases matching TRBD2. This CDR3 has 16 amino acids. V dropped 5 bases and J dropped 4; count of bases not matched to a gene: 10. Germline CDR1 is SGHTA and CDR2 is FQGNSA. The CDR3 spells CASSPGVASGTGELFF. The CDR3 DNA reads TGTGCCAGCAGCCCCGGTGTGGCTAGCGGCACCGGGGAGCTGTTTTTT.

The chain couples TRBV6-1 to TRBJ2-1; 8 positions agree with TRBD2. The germline V gene has CDR1 MNHNS and CDR2 SASEGT. The J segment lost 2 bases and the V segment lost 6 bases, leaving 6 bases of the junction unmatched. The CDR3 extends over 15 amino acids. CDR3 in DNA: TGTGCCAGCAGCCACTTAGCGGGGACCTACAATGAGCAGTTCTTC. Protein: CASSHLAGTYNEQFF.

This clone was found once. The rearrangement links TRBV4-1 to TRBJ1-2, with TRBD1 as a possible D gene (5 bases). The V end was cut by 3 bases, the J end by 2 bases, with 16 bases between. The CDR3 has 16 amino acids. Germline assignment: CDR1 MGHRA and CDR2 YSYEKL. As DNA, the CDR3 is TGCGCCAGCAGCCAGGGGGGGAGGACCGGCAACTATGGCTACACCTTC. Encoded protein: CASSQGGRTGNYGYTF.

Only a few counts were recorded for this clone. The CDR3 DNA is TGTGCCAGCAGCATGGGCAGCTCCTATAATTCACCCCTCCACTTT. Its translation is CASSMGSSYNSPLHF. The chain is built from TRBV2 and TRBJ1-6; no definite D call. The germline V gene has CDR1 SNHLY and CDR2 FYNNEI. The CDR3 spans 15 residues. Trimming left V 6 bases short and J 0 bases short, with 9 bases between.

V gene TRBV28 combines with J gene TRBJ1-5, with D perhaps matching TRBD1 (5 bases). V lost 4 bases and J lost 3, with 19 bases in between. This CDR3 has 17 amino acids. The germline CDR1 and CDR2 sequences are MDHEN and SYDVKM. The CDR3 sequence is CASSSIDRGGFNQPQHF. The CDR3 DNA sequence: TGTGCCAGCAGTTCGATCGACCGGGGGGGGTTCAATCAGCCCCAGCATTTT.

The V call is TRBV7-2, the J call TRBJ2-1; 10 bases are a match to TRBD2. V gave up 7 bases and J gave up 0 bases; unmatched junction bases: 6. Looked up from germline, CDR1 is SGHTA and CDR2 is FQGNSA. The CDR3 length is 16 residues. Here the CDR3 reads CASKRGGYLSYNEQFF. The CDR3 DNA sequence: TGTGCCAGCAAGCGGGGGGGCTACCTCTCCTACAATGAGCAGTTCTTC.

The V call is TRBV5-1, the J call TRBJ2-7, with D possibly matching TRBD1 (6 bases). V gave up 4 bases and J gave up 5 bases, with 16 bases separating them. This CDR3 is 14 amino acids long. The germline V gene encodes CDR1 SGHRS and CDR2 YFSETQ. For the CDR3, the DNA is TGCGCCAGCAGCATCCTCGACAGGAGCCACGAGCAGTACTTC. This translates into CASSILDRSHEQYF.

This chain joins TRBV11-3 and TRBJ2-1, with 12 bases lining up with TRBD2. Germline V gene lookup returns CDR1 SGHNT and CDR2 YENEEA. The ends lost 6 bases at V and 5 bases at J; junction bases unmatched: 8. The CDR3 totals 16 residues. Written as DNA, the CDR3 is TGTGCCAGCAGTTCTAGCGGGGGGGTCTCGGACAATGAGCAGTTCTTC. Protein: CASSSSGGVSDNEQFF.